The 18 T cell receptor beta chains presented below share a single source sample, sequenced in a study of beta chain features in type 1 diabetes. Study-level findings and limits: When Type 1 diabetes patients were examined, their TCRB CDR3s proved moderately but significantly shorter in all four CD4+ subsets.

Investigators reverse transcribed all isolated RNA, so they sequenced expressed TCRB transcripts. Assay used: immunoSEQ multiplex PCR; TCRdb lists only in-frame clones, some missing. The sample carries about 160,000 clones, 50% to 70% recorded once. These TCRs are of unknown antigen specificity. Sequenced sample: naive CD4+ T cells from blood. The source is a man aged 30 to 45 with type 1 diabetes.

This clone has only one observation. The V gene is TRBV10-3, the J gene TRBJ2-7; 8 bases align to TRBD1. The CDR3 consists of 14 residues. Trimming cost V 2 bases and J 3 bases; bases outside gene matches: 3. Germline V gene lookup returns CDR1 ENHRY and CDR2 SYGVKD. This chain's CDR3 is CAISEGGQGYEQYF. CDR3 DNA sequence: TGTGCCATCAGTGAGGGTGGACAGGGCTACGAGCAGTACTTC.

This chain connects TRBV29-1 to TRBJ2-7; D may be TRBD2 (5 bases). This CDR3 is built from 12 residues. The ends were cut back, 3 bases at V and 2 bases at J, with 8 bases in the middle. Germline lookup yields CDR1 SQVTM and CDR2 ANQGSEA. The CDR3 DNA reads TGCAGCGTTGACGAGGAGGCCTACGAGCAGTACTTC. Translation gives CSVDEEAYEQYF.

The rearrangement links TRBV7-2 to TRBJ2-2; D is uncertain. There are 16 residues in the CDR3. Germline V CDR1 and CDR2: SGHTA, FQGNSA. Trimming shortened V by 5 bases and J by 1 base, and 14 bases separated the two germline ends. CDR3 region: CASSRAVVVNTGELFF. In DNA form, the CDR3 reads TGTGCCAGCAGCAGGGCCGTAGTCGTGAACACCGGGGAGCTGTTTTTT. Combining the CDR3 with reference TRBV7-2 and TRBJ2-2 gives the whole variable domain GAGVSQSPSNKVTEKGKDVELRCDPISGHTALYWYRQSLGQGLEFLIYFQGNSAPDKSGLPSDRFSAERTGGSVSTLTIQRTQQEDSAVYLCASSRAVVVNTGELFFGEGSRLTVL.

This chain uses TRBV28 with TRBJ2-7, with no clear D. V was cut by 6 bases and J by 4 bases, with 10 bases left in between. The CDR3 loop spans 12 amino acids. The V gene's germline CDR1 is MDHEN and CDR2 SYDVKM. The CDR3 sequence: CASSLIGYEQYF. CDR3 in DNA: TGTGCCAGCAGCCTGATAGGGTACGAGCAGTACTTC.

The rearrangement links TRBV7-2 to TRBJ2-1; 9 bases are shared with TRBD1. CDR1 and CDR2 (germline): SGHTA, FQGNSA. The length of the CDR3 is 15 residues. With V trimmed by 2 bases and J by 7 bases, 6 bases remained unmatched. The CDR3 sequence: CASSLWTGVRNEQFF. CDR3 DNA sequence: TGTGCCAGCAGCTTATGGACAGGGGTACGGAATGAGCAGTTCTTC.

The sample holds one count of this clone. The gene calls are TRBV7-9 and TRBJ2-5; no clear D gene. The V and J ends lost 0 bases and 7 bases respectively, with 12 bases between them. CDR1 is SEHNR and CDR2 is FQNEAQ in the germline V gene (reference sequence). The CDR3 spans 14 residues. Here the CDR3 reads CASSLAGQDGTQYF. The CDR3 region has the DNA TGTGCCAGCAGCTTAGCAGGGCAAGACGGGACCCAGTACTTC.

This clone was observed a handful of times. This sequence joins TRBV29-1 and TRBJ2-5; D is undetermined. The CDR3 has 10 residues. V gave up 7 bases and J gave up 4 bases, with 7 bases separating them. Germline V gene data show CDR1 as SQVTM and CDR2 as ANQGSEA. The CDR3 DNA sequence: TGCAGCGGGGCCAGAGAGACCCAGTACTTC. It encodes CSGARETQYF. Full variable domain (outside the CDR3, taken from reference TRBV29-1 and TRBJ2-5): SAVISQKPSRDICQRGTSLTIQCQVDSQVTMMFWYRQQPGQSLTLIATANQGSEATYESGFVIDKFPISRPNLTFSTLTVSNMSPEDSSIYLCSGARETQYFGPGTRLLVL.

The DNA of the CDR3 is TGTGCCAGCAGTGAGGTCACAGATACGCAGTATTTT. The encoded protein is CASSEVTDTQYF. This sequence joins TRBV25-1 and TRBJ2-3; no definite D call. Germline V CDR1 and CDR2: MGHDK, SYGVNS. This CDR3 is 12 amino acids long. Trimming left V 3 bases short and J 2 bases short, with 3 bases between.

This chain uses TRBV4-3 with TRBJ2-3; TRBD2 matches at 9 bases. From germline, CDR1 is LGHNA and CDR2 YSLEER. J was trimmed by 0 bases and V by 4 bases; bases with no gene match: 8. CDR3 length equals 17 residues. The CDR3 loop reads CASSRRGLATSTDTQYF. DNA for the CDR3: TGCGCCAGCAGCCGCAGAGGACTAGCGACTAGCACAGATACGCAGTATTTT.

The chain combines TRBV28 with TRBJ1-5; 7 bases align to TRBD1. The germline CDR1 and CDR2 sequences are MDHEN and SYDVKM. J gave up 6 bases and V 6 bases, and 11 bases lay outside the gene matches. CDR3 length: 15 amino acids. CDR3 residues: CASSPPDRVGQPQHF. In DNA, the CDR3 is TGTGCCAGCAGCCCACCCGACAGGGTCGGTCAGCCCCAGCATTTT.

The chain has TRBV4-1 and TRBJ2-1, with D possibly TRBD1 on 5 matching bases. V lost 0 bases, J lost 1 base, and 13 bases lay in between. The CDR3 spans 17 residues. Per germline, CDR1 MGHRA and CDR2 YSYEKL. CDR3 region: CASSQETQGPSYNEQFF. The DNA of the CDR3 is TGCGCCAGCAGCCAAGAAACCCAGGGTCCATCCTACAATGAGCAGTTCTTC.

This clone came up once. The rearrangement links TRBV30 to TRBJ2-7, with D possibly being TRBD2 (6 bases). Germline V gene data show CDR1 as GTSNPN and CDR2 as SVGIG (reference sequence). V lost 0 bases to trimming and J lost 5 bases, with 14 bases between them. The CDR3 consists of 14 residues. CDR3 sequence (DNA): TGTGCCTGGAGTGTACAGCAGGGACTCCACGAGCAGTACTTC. Translated: CAWSVQQGLHEQYF. Full variable domain (missing parts from reference TRBV30 and TRBJ2-7): SQTIHQWPATLVQPVGSPLSLECTVEGTSNPNLYWYRQAAGRGLQLLFYSVGIGQISSEVPQNLSASRPQDRQFILSSKKLLLSDSGFYLCAWSVQQGLHEQYFGPGTRLTVT.

This chain uses TRBV15 with TRBJ2-2; D gene uncertain. V lost 1 base and J lost 5, with 2 bases in between. Germline values: CDR1 LNHNV, CDR2 YYDKDF (reference sequence). This CDR3 region has 12 residues. The CDR3: CATSRVTGELFF. The DNA for the CDR3 is TGTGCCACCAGCAGAGTTACCGGGGAGCTGTTTTTT.

V usage is TRBV28 and J usage is TRBJ1-1; D gene ambiguous. CDR1 and CDR2 from the germline V gene are MDHEN and SYDVKM. The CDR3 spans 16 residues. V lost 2 bases and J 0 bases, leaving 13 bases between the germline ends. The CDR3 DNA is TGTGCCAGCAGTTTAGCCACATGGTCTATGAACACTGAAGCTTTCTTT. As protein: CASSLATWSMNTEAFF.

J is TRBJ1-5 and V is TRBV7-2; 7 positions match TRBD1. The germline V gene encodes CDR1 SGHTA and CDR2 FQGNSA. The CDR3 runs 15 residues. Trimming cost V 5 bases and J 1 base; bases outside gene matches: 5. The CDR3 spells CASSRGGASNQPQHF. For the CDR3, the DNA is TGTGCCAGCAGCCGAGGGGGCGCGAGCAATCAGCCCCAGCATTTT.

The J gene is TRBJ1-6, the V gene TRBV9; weak D call: TRBD1 (5 bases). Trimming left V 3 bases short and J 9 bases short, with 22 bases between. The CDR3 is 17 amino acids. Germline V gene sequence: CDR1 SGDLS, CDR2 YYNGEE. In DNA, the CDR3 is TGTGCCAGCAGCGGGGACCAGTGGGGATTGAAAGGTTCACCCCTCCACTTT. This encodes CASSGDQWGLKGSPLHF.

The chain has TRBV7-2 and TRBJ1-4; D gene uncertain. V shed 2 bases and J shed 3 bases, with 7 bases lying between them. This CDR3 has 14 residues. Looked up from germline, CDR1 is SGHTA and CDR2 is FQGNSA. The CDR3 DNA sequence: TGTGCCAGCAGCTTACGTCAAGCTAATGAAAAACTGTTTTTT. It yields the protein CASSLRQANEKLFF.

Notes on this clone: Other DNA sequences of this sample code for an identical CDR3. The CDR3 protein is CSVGQANTEAFF. CDR3 DNA: TGCAGCGTTGGACAGGCGAACACTGAAGCTTTCTTT. The chain has TRBV29-1 and TRBJ1-1; D is perhaps TRBD1 (6 bases). CDR1 SQVTM and CDR2 ANQGSEA come from the germline V gene. The CDR3 totals 12 residues. The V end was cut by 4 bases, the J end by 1 base, with 7 bases between.